Here is one TCR beta chain with its context. Trimming removed 3 bases from V and 6 bases from J; junction bases left unmatched: 4. CDR3 length: 15 amino acids. CDR1 and CDR2 (germline): LNHDA, SQIVND (reference sequence). The data originate from a study of T cell changes during pregnancy in multiple sclerosis. Repertoires were generated with immunoSEQ multiplex PCR, while TCRdb's copy carries only in-frame clones and drops some. Of about 38,000 clones in the sample, roughly 89% are singletons; the top ten hold about 6.3%. Sample: CD8+ T cells from peripheral blood mononuclear cells, taken in the second trimester of pregnancy. The origin of this receptor is a female donor with multiple sclerosis, enrolled in a pregnancy study. The rearrangement links TRBV19 to TRBJ2-1; 11 nucleotides align to TRBD2. The CDR3 DNA reads as TGTGCCAGTAGTATTACTAGCGGGAGTATCAATGAGCAGTTCTTC. Its translation is CASSITSGSINEQFF. The whole variable domain, filled in from reference TRBV19 and TRBJ2-1, reads DGGITQSPKYLFRKEGQNVTLSCEQNLNHDAMYWYRQDPGQGLRLIYYSQIVNDFQKGDIAEGYSVSREKKESFPLTVTSAQKNPTAFYLCASSITSGSINEQFFGPGTRLTVL.